A single sample gave rise to the 18 T cell receptor beta chains below, sequenced in a study of T cells after yellow fever vaccination (dated by TCRdb to 2018 to 2020). Library preparation was by 5' RACE. Sequencing was performed on an Illumina NovaSeq 6000. TCRdb ran its own pipeline on the public reads, namely fastp trimming at Q25 and MiXCR clone calling, and kept in-frame beta chains. Entries are consolidated by CDR3 protein sequence, retaining the most common genes and DNA. Within this sample are around 330,000 distinct CDR3 sequences, with 3.6% of them counted one time only. The top ten clones comprise less than 25% of the sample. The treatment or condition label corresponds to: live attenuated yellow fever vaccine strain. This specimen consisted of PBMCs, obtained on the day of the yellow fever booster vaccination. These receptors came from a man younger than 35 who received the YFV17D yellow fever vaccine.

This clonotype has a count of ten or more. The chain carries TRBV24-1 and TRBJ2-3; 8 nucleotides align to TRBD1. Looked up from germline, CDR1 is KGHDR and CDR2 is SFDVKD. The CDR3 has 15 amino acids. V trimming: 2 bases; J trimming: 5 bases; junction bases outside the gene matches: 5. CDR3 in amino acids: CATSDSQGARDTQYF. The CDR3 DNA reads TGTGCCACCAGTGATTCCCAGGGGGCCAGAGATACGCAGTATTTT.

This clonotype was counted many times. The chain joins TRBV20-1 to TRBJ2-5, with D hard to call. Per germline, CDR1 DFQATT and CDR2 SNEGSKA (reference sequence). The CDR3 totals 13 residues. CDR3 region: CSAPRSPRETQYF. The CDR3 DNA is TGCAGCGCCCCCCGGAGCCCACGGGAGACCCAGTACTTC.

In its sample, this clonotype was seen many times. The rearrangement uses TRBV7-6 and TRBJ1-1; D uncertain. V was cut by 0 bases and J by 6 bases, with 14 bases left in between. In germline, CDR1 is SGHVS, CDR2 FNYEAQ. The CDR3 runs to 15 residues. DNA for the CDR3: TGTGCCAGCAGCTTAGCACAGACCACTATCGCTGAAGCTTTCTTT. This codes for CASSLAQTTIAEAFF.

This clonotype was found many times. CDR3 sequence reads: CAISSSGASYEQYF. CDR3 nucleotides: TGTGCCATCAGCTCTAGCGGCGCTTCCTACGAGCAGTACTTC. This rearrangement joins TRBV10-3 to TRBJ2-7, with 7 nucleotides matching TRBD2. This CDR3 comprises 14 residues. The V segment lost 6 bases and the J segment 1 base; nucleotides outside the gene matches: 6. Germline V gene data show CDR1 as ENHRY and CDR2 as SYGVKD.

To note about this clonotype: Given the absence of the conserved phenylalanine or tryptophan at the CDR3 end, a read error is likely. The DNA is left out, because the CDR3 cannot be placed on it with certainty; the CDR3 is given as TCRdb lists it. The V gene is TRBV28, the J gene TRBJ1-2; TRBD1 is the table's D call and was not checked against the DNA. Germline assignment: CDR1 MDHEN and CDR2 SYDVKM. The CDR3 sequence runs 9 residues, both termini included. CDR3 amino acids: CASSHPGLG.

This clonotype was seen more than once but under ten times. V is TRBV7-2 and J is TRBJ2-5; 10 bases are shared with TRBD2. Germline loops: CDR1 SGHTA, CDR2 FQGNSA. This CDR3 comprises 15 residues. The junction had 8 bases not matched to a gene; V was cut back by 6 bases and J by 4 bases. The CDR3: CASSSAGGLGETQYF. The CDR3, as DNA: TGTGCCAGCAGTTCAGCGGGGGGGCTTGGAGAGACCCAGTACTTC.

The chain links TRBV6-5 to TRBJ1-5; D uncertain. The CDR3 spans 13 residues. Trimming left V 2 bases short and J 7 bases short, with 9 bases between. Per germline, CDR1 MNHEY and CDR2 SVGAGI. The CDR3 spells CASSYVSGQPQHF. CDR3 coding DNA: TGTGCCAGCAGTTACGTCTCGGGCCAGCCCCAGCATTTT.

This chain links TRBV5-1 with TRBJ2-3; the D is unclear. The V end was cut by 1 base, the J end by 0 bases, with 6 bases between. This CDR3 is built from 14 residues. Per germline, CDR1 SGHRS and CDR2 YFSETQ. The CDR3 protein is CASSLYGSTDTQYF. In nucleotides, the CDR3 is TGCGCCAGCAGCTTGTATGGGAGCACAGATACGCAGTATTTT.

The sample holds a few counts of this clonotype. The chain carries TRBV7-6 and TRBJ2-3; D uncertain. Germline V lookup: CDR1 SGHVS, CDR2 FNYEAQ. Trimming left V 0 bases short and J 0 bases short, with 10 bases between. This CDR3 has 16 amino acids. CDR3 protein: CASSLASTRSTDTQYF. CDR3 DNA sequence: TGTGCCAGCAGCTTAGCGTCGACAAGAAGCACAGATACGCAGTATTTT.

There are many counts of this clonotype. The chain employs TRBV6-6 and TRBJ2-5; no clear D. The germline CDR1 and CDR2 sequences are MNHNY and SVGAGI (reference sequence). Trimming removed 5 bases from V and 5 bases from J, with 9 bases in between. There are 12 residues in the CDR3. CDR3 region: CASSRTIETQYF. The CDR3 DNA is TGTGCCAGCAGTAGGACCATCGAGACCCAGTACTTC.

The chain recombines TRBV24-1 with TRBJ2-2, with 7 bases lining up with TRBD2. The CDR3 length is 17 residues. The junction had 13 bases not matched to a gene; V was cut back by 10 bases and J by 0 bases. Germline-derived CDR1 and CDR2 are KGHDR and SFDVKD. Written as DNA, the CDR3 is TGTGCCACGGCCGGGGCCGGGGGGTTCCCGAACACCGGGGAGCTGTTTTTT. It encodes CATAGAGGFPNTGELFF.

At least ten counts were recorded for this clonotype. The chain uses TRBV20-1 and TRBJ1-5; 9 nucleotides line up with TRBD1. J gave up 7 bases and V 5 bases, and 3 bases lay outside the gene matches. This CDR3 spans 12 amino acids. In germline, CDR1 is DFQATT, CDR2 SNEGSKA (reference sequence). The CDR3 nucleotides are TGCAGTGCTGTGACAGGGGGACAGCCCCAGCATTTT. It codes for CSAVTGGQPQHF.

The CDR3 loop reads CASPGNADNSPLHF. The CDR3 DNA sequence: TGTGCCAGCCCTGGTAACGCCGATAATTCACCCCTCCACTTT. The J gene is TRBJ1-6, the V gene TRBV6-1; no clear D gene. CDR1 is MNHNS and CDR2 is SASEGT in the germline V gene. V lost 8 bases and J lost 5, with 13 bases in between. The CDR3 covers 14 residues.

This chain links TRBV4-3 with TRBJ2-2; D possibly uses TRBD1 or TRBD2 (5 bases each). This CDR3 has 14 residues. Germline-derived CDR1 and CDR2 are LGHNA and YSLEER. The V and J ends lost 0 bases and 4 bases respectively, with 6 bases between them. The CDR3 loop is CASSQDGGTGELFF. The CDR3 DNA is TGCGCCAGCAGCCAAGATGGGGGCACCGGGGAGCTGTTTTTT.

There are many counts of this clonotype. The chain uses TRBV20-1 and TRBJ1-1, with D unresolved. CDR1 DFQATT and CDR2 SNEGSKA come from the germline V gene (reference sequence). V lost 0 bases and J lost 0, with 8 bases in between. The CDR3 runs 14 residues. DNA of the CDR3: TGCAGTGCTAGAGATGTAGCGGTGAACACTGAAGCTTTCTTT. Encoded protein: CSARDVAVNTEAFF.

The chain joins TRBV7-9 to TRBJ2-7; TRBD1 matches at 10 bases. V was clipped by 0 bases and J by 5 bases; unmatched bases: 4. The CDR3 extends over 15 amino acids. Looked up from germline, CDR1 is SEHNR and CDR2 is FQNEAQ (reference sequence). CDR3 sequence: CASSLARQGAHEQYV. CDR3 coding DNA: TGTGCCAGCAGCTTAGCGCGACAGGGGGCCCACGAGCAGTACGTC.

This clonotype showed up many times. The CDR3 region is CASSLGGQDGQYF. The CDR3, as DNA: TGTGCCAGCAGCTTAGGGGGACAGGACGGGCAGTACTTC. The J gene is TRBJ2-7, the V gene TRBV7-9, with TRBD1 matching 8 bases. From germline, CDR1 is SEHNR and CDR2 FQNEAQ (reference sequence). The V segment lost 1 base and the J segment 9 bases; nucleotides outside the gene matches: 5. The CDR3 contains 13 residues.

The sample holds many counts of this clonotype. The V gene is TRBV7-9, the J gene TRBJ2-5, with 8 bases matching TRBD2. The CDR3 totals 13 residues. CDR1 and CDR2 (germline): SEHNR, FQNEAQ (reference sequence). Germline trimming cut 4 bases from V and 7 bases from J; bases unmatched to any gene: 5. CDR3 loop: CASSSGLEGTQYF. DNA for the CDR3: TGTGCCAGCAGCTCGGGACTAGAAGGGACCCAGTACTTC.